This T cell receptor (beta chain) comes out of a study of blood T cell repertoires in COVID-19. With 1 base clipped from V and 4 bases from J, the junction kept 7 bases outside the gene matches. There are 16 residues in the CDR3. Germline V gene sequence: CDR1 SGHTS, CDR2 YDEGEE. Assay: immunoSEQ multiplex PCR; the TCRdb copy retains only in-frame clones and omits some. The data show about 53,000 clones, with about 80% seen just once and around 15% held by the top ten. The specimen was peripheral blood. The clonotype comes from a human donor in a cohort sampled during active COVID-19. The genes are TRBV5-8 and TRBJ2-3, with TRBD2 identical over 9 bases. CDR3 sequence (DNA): TGTGCCAGCAGCTTGTATGGCGCGGGGGGGGCAGATACGCAGTATTTT. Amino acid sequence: CASSLYGAGGADTQYF.